Below are 16 T cell receptor beta chains sequenced from a single sample in a study of blood T cell repertoires in COVID-19. Profiling relied on immunoSEQ multiplex PCR, and the TCRdb table lists in-frame clones only, not all of them. The table has under 250,000 clones, about nine tenths seen once. The sequencing input was peripheral blood. The receptor source for this set is a man aged 60 to 69 who had recovered from COVID-19.

This sequence joins TRBV11-2 and TRBJ1-3, with D perhaps matching TRBD1 (6 bases). Germline V gene lookup returns CDR1 SGHAT and CDR2 FQNNGV. Trimming pared 7 bases from V and 2 bases from J, leaving 12 bases between. This CDR3 is 14 amino acids long. The CDR3 DNA reads as TGTGCCAGCACCCCCGGGACAACTGGAAACACCATATATTTT. This encodes CASTPGTTGNTIYF.

This clone was picked up one time. This chain joins TRBV30 and TRBJ1-3; D is unclear. This CDR3 region has 15 residues. Germline V gene lookup returns CDR1 GTSNPN and CDR2 SVGIG (reference sequence). V lost 8 bases and J lost 2, with 19 bases in between. CDR3 region: CAQEPPTPAGNTIYF. CDR3 in DNA: TGTGCCCAGGAACCGCCCACCCCGGCTGGAAACACCATATATTTT.

J is TRBJ2-1 and V is TRBV6-6; 9 bases line up with TRBD2. With V trimmed by 5 bases and J by 0 bases, 2 bases remained unmatched. CDR1 and CDR2 from the germline V gene are MNHNY and SVGAGI (reference sequence). The CDR3 extends over 15 amino acids. CDR3 loop: CASSLAGPSYNEQFF. The CDR3 nucleotides are TGTGCCAGCAGTCTAGCGGGGCCCTCCTACAATGAGCAGTTCTTC.

This chain connects TRBV6-6 to TRBJ2-5, with 10 positions matching TRBD1. CDR1 and CDR2 (germline): MNHNY, SVGAGI (reference sequence). The length of the CDR3 is 14 residues. With V trimmed by 6 bases and J by 10 bases, 11 bases remained unmatched. The CDR3 coding sequence is TGTGCCAGCAGACCTCCGGGACAGGGGCGGGACCAGTACTTC. Its protein product is CASRPPGQGRDQYF.

The genes are TRBV18 and TRBJ2-1; 10 bases map to TRBD1. The CDR3 length is 16 residues. Germline V gene data show CDR1 as KGHSH and CDR2 as LQKENI. Trimming cost V 2 bases and J 8 bases; bases outside gene matches: 9. In DNA, the CDR3 is TGTGCCAGCTCACCATACGACAGGGGGCGTATCTATGAGCAGTTCTTC. Amino acid sequence: CASSPYDRGRIYEQFF.

The CDR3 reads CASSSRTQLSNQPQHF. CDR3 nucleotide sequence: TGTGCCAGTAGTTCCCGGACTCAACTGAGCAATCAGCCCCAGCATTTT. V and J are TRBV19 and TRBJ1-5, with D unclear. V lost 5 bases and J 1 base, leaving 15 bases between the germline ends. The CDR3 has 16 amino acids. Germline CDR1 reads LNHDA; CDR2 reads SQIVND (reference sequence).

The chain has TRBV27 and TRBJ1-1; D may be TRBD1 (6 bases). The germline gives CDR1 MNHEY, CDR2 SMNVEV (reference sequence). The CDR3 extends over 13 amino acids. Trimming cost V 4 bases and J 2 bases, with 8 bases left between them. CDR3 bases: TGTGCCAGCAGTTCACAGGGCAACACTGAAGCTTTCTTT. Translated, it gives CASSSQGNTEAFF.

J is TRBJ1-6 and V is TRBV14; 8 nucleotides agree with TRBD1. Unmatched junction bases numbered 12, after V lost 1 base and J lost 7 bases. The CDR3 spans 18 residues. Germline CDR1 and CDR2: SGHDN and FVKESK. The CDR3 loop is CASSQGWGQGAQNSPLHF. In DNA form, the CDR3 reads TGTGCCAGCAGCCAAGGCTGGGGTCAGGGGGCGCAGAATTCACCCCTCCACTTT.

This sequence joins TRBV30 and TRBJ2-7, with 8 bases matching TRBD1. Germline CDR1 GTSNPN, CDR2 SVGIG (reference sequence). The CDR3 has 13 amino acids. Trimming took 3 bases from V and 4 from J; bases not matched to a gene: 5. The CDR3 protein is CAWSRQGTYEQYF. The CDR3 nucleotides read TGTGCCTGGAGCAGACAGGGGACATACGAGCAGTACTTC.

V usage is TRBV6-4 and J usage is TRBJ1-3, with 8 bases lining up with TRBD1. CDR3 length: 17 residues. The V segment lost 10 bases and the J segment 0 bases; nucleotides outside the gene matches: 14. Germline CDR1 reads MRHNA; CDR2 reads SNTAGT. The CDR3 bases are TGTGCCAACCGGGACAGGATCACCCCGAGCTCTGGAAACACCATATATTTT. Protein product: CANRDRITPSSGNTIYF.

This clone was picked up one time. V and J are TRBV5-5 and TRBJ1-1; a possible D gene is TRBD1 (5 bases). Germline CDR1 is SGHKS and CDR2 is YYEKEE (reference sequence). The CDR3 totals 15 residues. Trimming took 4 bases from V and 2 from J, leaving 15 bases between them. The CDR3 is CASSLQRGYNTEAFF. The CDR3 DNA is TGTGCCAGCAGCCTCCAGCGGGGGTACAACACTGAAGCTTTCTTT.

The J gene is TRBJ2-7, the V gene TRBV2; 7 bases are shared with TRBD1. Trimming cost V 10 bases and J 1 base; bases outside gene matches: 13. Germline V gene sequence: CDR1 SNHLY, CDR2 FYNNEI. CDR3 length: 15 residues. The CDR3 nucleotides are TGTGCCACCTCCCTAGGCCGACAGGGTTCCTACGAGCAGTACTTC. Protein sequence: CATSLGRQGSYEQYF.

The chain has TRBV30 and TRBJ1-5; weak D call: TRBD1 (5 bases). V dropped 2 bases and J dropped 3 bases, with 8 bases sitting between them. The CDR3 is 13 residues long. Germline assignment: CDR1 GTSNPN and CDR2 SVGIG (reference sequence). Written as DNA, the CDR3 is TGTGCCTGGAGTATTGGGGCCAATCAGCCCCAGCATTTT. Translating it yields CAWSIGANQPQHF.

This chain uses TRBV5-1 with TRBJ2-7, with a weak D call TRBD1 (6 bases). CDR3 length equals 12 residues. V was clipped by 4 bases and J by 3 bases, with 8 bases between them. CDR1 is SGHRS and CDR2 is YFSETQ in the germline V gene. As DNA, the CDR3 is TGCGCCAGCAGCACAGGGTACTACGAGCAGTACTTC. The encoded protein is CASSTGYYEQYF.

The chain employs TRBV29-1 and TRBJ1-2; the match to TRBD1 covers 12 bases. This CDR3 is built from 12 residues. Trimming at V came to 3 bases and at J to 14 bases, leaving 7 bases not matched to a gene. Germline CDR1 is SQVTM and CDR2 is ANQGSEA. In nucleotides, the CDR3 is TGCAGCGTTGAGGGACAGGGGGCGGCTGATACCTTC. Amino acids: CSVEGQGAADTF.

This clone was found once. The CDR3 region is CASSSPSGTSGSTGELFF. In DNA, the CDR3 is TGTGCCAGCAGCTCCCCATCCGGGACTAGCGGGAGTACCGGGGAGCTGTTTTTT. This chain links TRBV7-2 with TRBJ2-2; TRBD2 aligns across 14 bases. Germline CDR1 reads SGHTA; CDR2 reads FQGNSA. The length of the CDR3 is 18 residues. Trimming took 4 bases from V and 5 from J; bases not matched to a gene: 9.